The rows below give T cell receptor beta chains drawn from one sample of a study of CD8+ T cells in alopecia areata. The protocol was immunoSEQ multiplex PCR, while the TCRdb copy is restricted to in-frame clones and leaves out a portion. The sample has 65,000 to 75,000 clones; 29% are singletons. This specimen consisted of CD8+ T cells sorted from blood, obtained at week 4, from a patient treated with tofacitinib. These receptors came from a human donor with alopecia areata. Both conserved end residues are part of each CDR3. The D gene is left open where the match is weak. Size values are once, few and many counts, or a class for expanded clones, and some rows have none.

J gene: TRBJ1-1; V gene: TRBV29-1; D gene: -; clone size: few; CDR3 DNA: TGCAGCGTCCGGGCCTTATCTGAAGCTTTCTTT; CDR3 protein: CSVRALSEAFF
J gene: TRBJ1-5; V gene: TRBV19; D gene: -; clone size: -; CDR3 DNA: TGTGCCAGTAGCCGACGGGCAGTGGACAATCAGCCCCAGCATTTT; CDR3 protein: CASSRRAVDNQPQHF
J gene: TRBJ2-3; V gene: TRBV28; D gene: TRBD1; clone size: few; CDR3 DNA: TGTGCCAGCAGTTTACTGACCAGGGGGTGGACAGATACGCAGTATTTT; CDR3 protein: CASSLLTRGWTDTQYF
J gene: TRBJ1-1; V gene: TRBV4-1; D gene: -; clone size: -; CDR3 DNA: TGCGCCAGCAGCCAAGATAACACTGAAGCTTTCTTT; CDR3 protein: CASSQDNTEAFF
J gene: TRBJ1-2; V gene: TRBV30; D gene: -; clone size: -; CDR3 DNA: TGTGCCTGGAGTGTACTGGGGAACTATGGCTACACCTTC; CDR3 protein: CAWSVLGNYGYTF
J gene: TRBJ1-2; V gene: TRBV6-5; D gene: -; clone size: few; CDR3 DNA: TGTGCCAGCACCCTTACCAGAGGAAGCGGCTACACCTTC; CDR3 protein: CASTLTRGSGYTF
J gene: TRBJ2-1; V gene: TRBV29-1; D gene: -; clone size: few; CDR3 DNA: TGCAGCGTTGAAGACCGGGCCCGCTCCTACAATGAGCAGTTCTTC; CDR3 protein: CSVEDRARSYNEQFF
J gene: TRBJ2-7; V gene: TRBV15; D gene: -; clone size: few; CDR3 DNA: TGTGCCACCAGCCCGTCTAGCCACCGAAACTACGAGCAGTACTTC; CDR3 protein: CATSPSSHRNYEQYF
J gene: TRBJ2-2; V gene: TRBV2; D gene: TRBD2; clone size: -; CDR3 DNA: TGTGCCAGCAAAGGGACTAGCGGGAACACCGGGGAGCTGTTTTTT; CDR3 protein: CASKGTSGNTGELFF
J gene: TRBJ1-1; V gene: TRBV29-1; D gene: -; clone size: -; CDR3 DNA: TGCAGCGTTGGACCGAATGAAGCTTTCTTT; CDR3 protein: CSVGPNEAFF
J gene: TRBJ1-5; V gene: TRBV10-2; D gene: -; clone size: few; CDR3 DNA: TGCGCCAGCAGTGAGAAGGTTGAGGGACAGCCCCAGCATTTT; CDR3 protein: CASSEKVEGQPQHF
J gene: TRBJ2-5; V gene: TRBV30; D gene: TRBD1; clone size: -; CDR3 DNA: TGTGCCTGGAGTGGGACAGGGGGAGAGACCCAGTACTTC; CDR3 protein: CAWSGTGGETQYF
J gene: TRBJ2-7; V gene: TRBV9; D gene: -; clone size: few; CDR3 DNA: TGTGCCAGCAGCGTAGGTGGGGGGGCTGCCTACGAGCAGTACTTC; CDR3 protein: CASSVGGGAAYEQYF
J gene: TRBJ2-2; V gene: TRBV29-1; D gene: -; clone size: once; CDR3 DNA: TGCAGCGTTCTCCCGGGACACGCGAACACCGGGGAGCTGTTTTTT; CDR3 protein: CSVLPGHANTGELFF
J gene: TRBJ2-7; V gene: TRBV29-1; D gene: TRBD1; clone size: -; CDR3 DNA: TGCAGCGTCCGGGACAGGGACTCCTACGAGCAGTACTTC; CDR3 protein: CSVRDRDSYEQYF
J gene: TRBJ2-1; V gene: TRBV30; D gene: -; clone size: -; CDR3 DNA: TGTGCCTGGGGCCCCCAAAGGGAGCAGTTCTTC; CDR3 protein: CAWGPQREQFF
J gene: TRBJ2-1; V gene: TRBV7-2; D gene: -; clone size: -; CDR3 DNA: TGTGCCAGCAGCCCTGGACCGTACAATGAGCAGTTCTTC; CDR3 protein: CASSPGPYNEQFF
J gene: TRBJ2-2; V gene: TRBV2; D gene: TRBD2; clone size: -; CDR3 DNA: TGTGCCAGCAGAGCGGGAGGGCCTGGCGGGGAGCTGTTTTTT; CDR3 protein: CASRAGGPGGELFF
J gene: TRBJ1-2; V gene: TRBV29-1; D gene: -; clone size: -; CDR3 DNA: TGCAGCGTTGAGGGGCACGGCTATGGCTACACCTTC; CDR3 protein: CSVEGHGYGYTF
J gene: TRBJ1-3; V gene: TRBV6-5; D gene: -; clone size: many; CDR3 DNA: TGTGCCAGCGGAGACGGGGTCTCTGGAAACACCATATATTTT; CDR3 protein: CASGDGVSGNTIYF
J gene: TRBJ2-5; V gene: TRBV29-1; D gene: TRBD1; clone size: few; CDR3 DNA: TGCAGCGTTCAGGGGGAGTGGGAGACCCAGTACTTC; CDR3 protein: CSVQGEWETQYF
J gene: TRBJ2-5; V gene: TRBV27; D gene: -; clone size: many; CDR3 DNA: TGTGCCAGCAAGGTTAGGGAGACCCAGTACTTC; CDR3 protein: CASKVRETQYF
J gene: TRBJ2-4; V gene: TRBV4-1; D gene: -; clone size: once; CDR3 DNA: TGCGCCAGCAGCCAAGAGGGGTTAGTCGGCGTTCAGTACTTC; CDR3 protein: CASSQEGLVGVQYF
J gene: TRBJ2-5; V gene: TRBV6-5; D gene: TRBD1; clone size: -; CDR3 DNA: TGTGCCAGCAGTTATTTCCGGGACAGACAAGAGACCCAGTACTTC; CDR3 protein: CASSYFRDRQETQYF
J gene: TRBJ1-5; V gene: TRBV10-3; D gene: -; clone size: -; CDR3 DNA: TGTGCCATCAGCCCGGGGGGAAACAATCAGCCCCAGCATTTT; CDR3 protein: CAISPGGNNQPQHF
J gene: TRBJ2-2; V gene: TRBV29-1; D gene: -; clone size: -; CDR3 DNA: TGCAGCGTTGTCCTCTCGGCCGGGGAGCTGTTTTTT; CDR3 protein: CSVVLSAGELFF
J gene: TRBJ2-1; V gene: TRBV4-2; D gene: TRBD2; clone size: -; CDR3 DNA: TGTGCCAGCAGCACCCCGGCTAGCGGGATGTACAATGAGCAGTTCTTC; CDR3 protein: CASSTPASGMYNEQFF
J gene: TRBJ2-7; V gene: TRBV5-1; D gene: -; clone size: few; CDR3 DNA: TGCGCCAGCTCCAGTGAGTCCTACGAGCAGTACTTC; CDR3 protein: CASSSESYEQYF
J gene: TRBJ1-5; V gene: TRBV29-1; D gene: -; clone size: -; CDR3 DNA: TGCAGCTCTGGGGAGGGATTAGGTCAGCCCCAGCATTTT; CDR3 protein: CSSGEGLGQPQHF
J gene: TRBJ2-7; V gene: TRBV29-1; D gene: -; clone size: -; CDR3 DNA: TGCAGCGTTGAATACGGGAGACCCTACGAGCAGTACTTC; CDR3 protein: CSVEYGRPYEQYF
J gene: TRBJ1-1; V gene: TRBV30; D gene: TRBD1; clone size: -; CDR3 DNA: TGTGCCTGGAACCCCGGGACAGGGGGCTGGAACACTGAAGCTTTCTTT; CDR3 protein: CAWNPGTGGWNTEAFF
J gene: TRBJ2-3; V gene: TRBV15; D gene: TRBD2; clone size: few; CDR3 DNA: TGTGCCACCAGCGGGCCGTCGGGAGGTGATACGCAGTATTTT; CDR3 protein: CATSGPSGGDTQYF
J gene: TRBJ2-7; V gene: TRBV13; D gene: TRBD1; clone size: few; CDR3 DNA: TGTGCCAGCTCTCGGGGACAGGCCTACGAGCAGTACTTC; CDR3 protein: CASSRGQAYEQYF
J gene: TRBJ1-3; V gene: TRBV11-2; D gene: -; clone size: -; CDR3 DNA: TGTGCCAGCACCATACCGGAGGAGCGGTACACCATATATTTT; CDR3 protein: CASTIPEERYTIYF
J gene: TRBJ2-7; V gene: TRBV15; D gene: -; clone size: -; CDR3 DNA: TGTGCCACCAGCAGTCCCCCCCCCTACGAGCAGTACTTC; CDR3 protein: CATSSPPPYEQYF
J gene: TRBJ2-7; V gene: TRBV7-2; D gene: TRBD1; clone size: many; CDR3 DNA: TGTGCCAGCAGCTTACAGGGGGCCTACGAGCAGTACTTC; CDR3 protein: CASSLQGAYEQYF
J gene: TRBJ2-1; V gene: TRBV30; D gene: -; clone size: few; CDR3 DNA: TGTGCCTGGAGCTACCCGGCAACGGGGCAAAATGAGCAGTTCTTC; CDR3 protein: CAWSYPATGQNEQFF
J gene: TRBJ2-7; V gene: TRBV29-1; D gene: -; clone size: -; CDR3 DNA: TGCAGCGTTGGGGATGGCCGAACCTACGAGCAGTACTTC; CDR3 protein: CSVGDGRTYEQYF
J gene: TRBJ2-7; V gene: TRBV27; D gene: TRBD2; clone size: -; CDR3 DNA: TGTGCCAGCGAACCCTCGGGGGGAGACGAGCAGTACTTC; CDR3 protein: CASEPSGGDEQYF
J gene: TRBJ2-4; V gene: TRBV7-9; D gene: -; clone size: -; CDR3 DNA: TGTGCCAGCGGGGAGCTGGAGGACATTCAGTACTTC; CDR3 protein: CASGELEDIQYF
J gene: TRBJ1-2; V gene: TRBV4-1; D gene: TRBD1; clone size: -; CDR3 DNA: TGCGCCAGCAGCCAGGAAATCCGGGACAGGGAGGACTATGGCTACACCTTC; CDR3 protein: CASSQEIRDREDYGYTF
J gene: TRBJ1-1; V gene: TRBV2; D gene: TRBD1; clone size: many; CDR3 DNA: TGTGCCAGCAGCGCCGGACAGGGTTTAACTGAAGCTTTCTTT; CDR3 protein: CASSAGQGLTEAFF
J gene: TRBJ2-7; V gene: TRBV20-1; D gene: -; clone size: few; CDR3 DNA: TGCAGTGCTAGAGTGGACGAGCAGTACTTC; CDR3 protein: CSARVDEQYF
J gene: TRBJ2-6; V gene: TRBV29-1; D gene: TRBD2; clone size: few; CDR3 DNA: TGCAGCGTTGAGGGACTAGCGGGAGCTGGGGCCAACGTCCTGACTTTC; CDR3 protein: CSVEGLAGAGANVLTF
J gene: TRBJ2-2; V gene: TRBV2; D gene: -; clone size: -; CDR3 DNA: TGTGCCAGCAGTGAAACCCCCAGGGTCGCCGGGGAGCTGTTTTTT; CDR3 protein: CASSETPRVAGELFF
J gene: TRBJ2-1; V gene: TRBV4-2; D gene: -; clone size: few; CDR3 DNA: TGTGCCAGCGGAAAAGAGGTAATGGGAGCCTCCTACAATGAGCAGTTCTTC; CDR3 protein: CASGKEVMGASYNEQFF
J gene: TRBJ2-3; V gene: TRBV30; D gene: TRBD2; clone size: -; CDR3 DNA: TGTGCCTGGGATCATAGCGGGAGTTGGGATACGCAGTATTTT; CDR3 protein: CAWDHSGSWDTQYF
J gene: TRBJ2-7; V gene: TRBV29-1; D gene: TRBD2; clone size: -; CDR3 DNA: TGCAGCGTTGAAACTAGCGGGAGGACAAAGTACTTC; CDR3 protein: CSVETSGRTKYF
J gene: TRBJ2-3; V gene: TRBV28; D gene: TRBD2; clone size: -; CDR3 DNA: TGTGCCAGCAGTTTGTACACTAGCGGTCAGCCCCCGGATACGCAGTATTTT; CDR3 protein: CASSLYTSGQPPDTQYF
J gene: TRBJ2-1; V gene: TRBV27; D gene: -; clone size: -; CDR3 DNA: TGTGCCAGCAGTTTCCGGGACTTATACAATGAGCAGTTCTTC; CDR3 protein: CASSFRDLYNEQFF